Below, 32 T cell receptor beta chains from the same sample are listed, as sequenced in a study of T-cell reconstitution after alpha-beta-depleted transplantation in children. Library preparation (for TCRbeta) was performed with unique molecular identifiers. Each CDR3 protein is one row after TCRdb ran MiXCR on the PCR reads. The table shows about a million distinct CDR3 sequences, with around 30% occurring only once. The sample in question was PBMCs, mostly from graft donor cells, obtained 360 days after TCRalphabeta/CD19-depleted stem cell transplant. All receptors come from a boy under three years old who had a stem cell transplant for SCID, so the T cells may come from the graft donor.

This clonotype was observed a few times. The rearrangement uses TRBV7-2 and TRBJ2-1, with a possible D match to TRBD2 (5 bases). Looked up from germline, CDR1 is SGHTA and CDR2 is FQGNSA. Trimming took off 0 bases at V and 9 bases at J, with 12 bases between the two ends. The CDR3 is 14 amino acids. The CDR3 DNA sequence: TGTGCCAGCAGCTTAGCGCGGGTGGTGGCTGAGCAGTTCTTC. Encoded protein: CASSLARVVAEQFF.

The chain combines TRBV4-1 with TRBJ1-6; 10 bases are a match to TRBD1. CDR3 length equals 14 residues. V was pared by 9 bases and J by 9 bases, with 8 bases of the junction left unmatched. Germline V gene lookup returns CDR1 MGHRA and CDR2 YSYEKL. The CDR3 region has the DNA TGCGCCAGTTTACCACGGGACAGGGGTTCACCCCTCCACTTT. This codes for CASLPRDRGSPLHF.

This clonotype has just a few counts. The chain combines TRBV6-5 with TRBJ1-6; D is possibly TRBD1 (5 bases). V was trimmed by 7 bases and J by 8 bases, leaving 21 bases between them. The CDR3 is 16 residues long. In germline, CDR1 is MNHEY, CDR2 SVGAGI. The CDR3 spells CASTQTGHGLDSPLHF. The CDR3 DNA reads TGTGCCAGCACTCAGACCGGACACGGATTGGATTCACCCCTCCACTTT.

The chain links TRBV20-1 to TRBJ1-2; D is possibly TRBD1 (5 bases). The CDR3 runs 14 residues. V gave up 3 bases and J gave up 4 bases, with 15 bases separating them. Per the germline V gene, CDR1 is DFQATT and CDR2 is SNEGSKA (reference sequence). In DNA, the CDR3 is TGCAGTGCTAGGGAAAGGGGACTGATCTATGGCTACACCTTC. Translation: CSARERGLIYGYTF.

The V gene is TRBV7-9, the J gene TRBJ2-2; D assignment may be TRBD1 or TRBD2 (5 bases each). The CDR3 spans 15 residues. CDR1 and CDR2 from the germline V gene are SEHNR and FQNEAQ (reference sequence). V was pared by 6 bases and J by 4 bases, with 15 bases between. For the CDR3, the DNA is TGTGCCAGCAGACTCCGGGGCGCGAGCACCGGGGAGCTGTTTTTT. It codes for CASRLRGASTGELFF.

A few counts support this clonotype. This rearrangement joins TRBV28 to TRBJ2-1, with D hard to call. Germline CDR1 reads MDHEN; CDR2 reads SYDVKM. This CDR3 comprises 11 residues. V was clipped by 7 bases and J by 8 bases, with 9 bases between them. The CDR3 DNA reads as TGTGCCAGCACCAGGTACCATGAGCAGTTCTTC. Its protein is CASTRYHEQFF.

The chain uses TRBV27 and TRBJ2-2; TRBD1 is a possible D gene (5 bases). Trimming shortened V by 4 bases and J by 3 bases, and 15 bases separated the two germline ends. The CDR3 covers 16 residues. From germline, CDR1 is MNHEY and CDR2 SMNVEV (reference sequence). Here the CDR3 reads CASSSLGQGYTGELFF. The CDR3 DNA reads as TGTGCCAGCAGTTCTTTGGGGCAGGGATACACCGGGGAGCTGTTTTTT.

This clonotype was seen only a few times. The rearrangement links TRBV6-1 to TRBJ2-3; 8 bases line up with TRBD2. Germline V CDR1 and CDR2: MNHNS, SASEGT. Losses at the gene ends were 7 bases for V and 2 bases for J; bases not matched to a gene: 11. CDR3 length: 16 residues. The CDR3 DNA reads as TGTGCCAGCACCCGTCGGACTAGCACTATCACAGATACGCAGTATTTT. Its translation: CASTRRTSTITDTQYF.

The V gene is TRBV20-1, the J gene TRBJ2-5; 11 bases are shared with TRBD2. Germline V gene sequence: CDR1 DFQATT, CDR2 SNEGSKA (reference sequence). The CDR3 is made up of 15 amino acids. Trimming removed 6 bases from V and 3 bases from J; junction bases left unmatched: 9. The CDR3 reads CSAGPLTSGEETQYF. CDR3 nucleotide sequence: TGCAGTGCCGGACCCCTGACTAGCGGGGAAGAGACCCAGTACTTC.

This chain connects TRBV5-8 to TRBJ1-5; D is uncertain. V was shortened by 9 bases and J by 7 bases, with 17 bases between the two germline ends. The CDR3 runs to 13 residues. From germline, CDR1 is SGHTS and CDR2 YDEGEE. The CDR3 bases are TGTGCCACCAAGGCGGTGGCGAACCAGCCCCAGCATTTT. Its translation: CATKAVANQPQHF.

The V and J genes are TRBV28 and TRBJ2-2; 7 positions agree with TRBD2. Germline CDR1 is MDHEN and CDR2 is SYDVKM. CDR3 length: 15 residues. The J segment lost 6 bases and the V segment lost 3 bases, leaving 7 bases of the junction unmatched. CDR3 amino acids: CASSLGGTNAGELFF. The CDR3 nucleotides are TGTGCCAGCAGTTTGGGAGGGACCAACGCCGGGGAGCTGTTTTTT.

The chain carries TRBV6-1 and TRBJ2-2, with D possibly matching TRBD2 (6 bases). CDR3 size: 14 residues. The germline V gene encodes CDR1 MNHNS and CDR2 SASEGT. The V and J ends lost 6 bases and 3 bases respectively, with 11 bases between them. The DNA of the CDR3 is TGTGCCAGCAGACTAACGGGGGACACCGGGGAGCTGTTTTTT. It encodes CASRLTGDTGELFF.

This clonotype was seen a few times. J is TRBJ2-5 and V is TRBV5-1; 11 bases map to TRBD2. Trimming cost V 3 bases and J 1 base; bases outside gene matches: 5. The germline V gene encodes CDR1 SGHRS and CDR2 YFSETQ. The CDR3 has 16 amino acids. The CDR3 is CASSSGGTSGQETQYF. The CDR3 DNA reads as TGCGCCAGCAGCTCTGGGGGGACTAGCGGCCAAGAGACCCAGTACTTC.

This clonotype was seen more than once but under ten times. The chain couples TRBV4-3 to TRBJ2-7; 8 positions agree with TRBD1. Trimming at V came to 7 bases and at J to 0 bases, leaving 5 bases not matched to a gene. This CDR3 has 14 residues. Germline V gene sequence: CDR1 LGHNA, CDR2 YSLEER. DNA for the CDR3: TGCGCCAGCACCCGGACAGGGAGCTCCTACGAGCAGTACTTC. This gives the protein CASTRTGSSYEQYF.

The chain carries TRBV6-2 or TRBV6-3 and TRBJ2-2; a weak D match, TRBD1 (5 bases). There are 15 residues in the CDR3. The germline V and J ends were trimmed by 0 bases and 5 bases, with 10 bases remaining between them. Per germline, CDR1 MNHEY and CDR2 SVGEGT. CDR3 nucleotides: TGTGCCAGCAGTTACTCACACCCAGGGACCGGGGAGCTGTTTTTT. Its protein is CASSYSHPGTGELFF.

This clonotype has more than one count but fewer than ten. This chain links TRBV9 with TRBJ2-1; weak D call: TRBD2 (6 bases). The germline gives CDR1 SGDLS, CDR2 YYNGEE. The CDR3 is 17 residues long. V was pared by 0 bases and J by 7 bases, with 20 bases between. The CDR3 bases are TGTGCCAGCAGCGTAGGGAGGGCATTGCCCTTTGATAATGAGCAGTTCTTC. Its translation: CASSVGRALPFDNEQFF.

V usage is TRBV12-3 or TRBV12-4 and J usage is TRBJ2-5; D uncertain. The CDR3 runs to 17 residues. Trimming removed 3 bases from V and 5 bases from J, with 22 bases in between. The CDR3, as DNA: TGTGCCAGCAGTTTGGAATCTGGGCACCCTATTAGGGAGACCCAGTACTTC. This sequence encodes CASSLESGHPIRETQYF.

The J gene is TRBJ2-2, the V gene TRBV5-5; possible D gene TRBD1, 6 bases. V was pared by 3 bases and J by 6 bases, with 12 bases between. There are 14 residues in the CDR3. Germline V lookup: CDR1 SGHKS, CDR2 YYEKEE (reference sequence). The CDR3: CASSSTTGPGELFF. The DNA for the CDR3 is TGTGCCAGCAGCTCGACGACAGGCCCCGGGGAGCTGTTTTTT.

The chain links TRBV18 to TRBJ2-2; possible D gene TRBD1, 5 bases. Germline assignment: CDR1 KGHSH and CDR2 LQKENI. The CDR3 runs to 17 residues. The V end was cut by 3 bases, the J end by 1 base, with 15 bases between. This chain's CDR3 is CASSPTGFTLNTGELFF. The CDR3 bases are TGTGCCAGCTCACCCACAGGTTTCACCTTGAACACCGGGGAGCTGTTTTTT. Filled out from reference TRBV18 and TRBJ2-2, the complete variable domain reads NAGVMQNPRHLVRRRGQEARLRCSPMKGHSHVYWYRQLPEEGLKFMVYLQKENIIDESGMPKERFSAEFPKEGPSILRIQQVVRGDSAAYFCASSPTGFTLNTGELFFGEGSRLTVL.

This clonotype was counted only a few times. The chain combines TRBV7-2 with TRBJ2-7; unclear D gene. Trimming left V 0 bases short and J 4 bases short, with 16 bases between. CDR3 length: 16 amino acids. From germline, CDR1 is SGHTA and CDR2 FQGNSA. CDR3 coding DNA: TGTGCCAGCAGCTTAGCGCCCAGCGCGAACGCGTACGAGCAGTACTTC. Translating it yields CASSLAPSANAYEQYF.

The V call is TRBV6-2 or TRBV6-3, the J call TRBJ2-5; perhaps D is TRBD1 or TRBD2 (5 bases each). V dropped 5 bases and J dropped 2 bases, with 12 bases sitting between them. The CDR3 totals 14 residues. Germline lookup yields CDR1 MNHEY and CDR2 SVGEGT. The CDR3, as DNA: TGTGCCAGCAGTGCAGAGGGACGTCAAGAGACCCAGTACTTC. Its translation is CASSAEGRQETQYF.

This clonotype has just a few counts. This sequence joins TRBV4-1 and TRBJ2-3; 8 bases are a match to TRBD1. Per the germline V gene, CDR1 is MGHRA and CDR2 is YSYEKL. V was pared by 4 bases and J by 4 bases, with 13 bases of the junction left unmatched. The CDR3 length is 17 residues. This CDR3 reads CASSPSRQGLIADTQYF. In DNA form, the CDR3 reads TGCGCCAGCAGCCCCTCCCGACAGGGGTTGATCGCAGATACGCAGTATTTT.

Only a few counts were recorded for this clonotype. This sequence joins TRBV5-1 and TRBJ2-1; D remains ambiguous. There are 14 residues in the CDR3. Germline lookup yields CDR1 SGHRS and CDR2 YFSETQ. The germline V and J ends were trimmed by 0 bases and 6 bases, with 10 bases remaining between them. CDR3 nucleotides: TGCGCCAGCAGCTTGGGGAGACTCGCCAATGAGCAGTTCTTC. Amino acids: CASSLGRLANEQFF.

This clonotype occurred a few times. This chain uses TRBV12-3 or TRBV12-4 with TRBJ2-1; TRBD2 aligns across 11 bases. CDR3 length: 15 amino acids. With 6 bases clipped from V and 4 bases from J, the junction kept 5 bases outside the gene matches. CDR3 nucleotides: TGTGCCAGCAGGGAGAGACTAGCGGGGTACAATGAGCAGTTCTTC. Protein product: CASRERLAGYNEQFF.

The rearrangement joins TRBV2 to TRBJ1-5; TRBD1 agrees at 8 bases. The junction had 19 bases not matched to a gene; V was cut back by 1 base and J by 11 bases. The CDR3 runs 18 residues. Germline V gives CDR1 SNHLY, CDR2 FYNNEI. The CDR3 spells CASSEEHPGQEGQWAQHF. In nucleotides, the CDR3 is TGTGCCAGCAGTGAAGAACATCCGGGACAGGAGGGTCAATGGGCCCAGCATTTT.

This clonotype was observed a handful of times. The chain recombines TRBV12-3 or TRBV12-4 with TRBJ2-1; the D call may be TRBD1 or TRBD2 (6 bases each). Between the trimmed V and J ends, which lost 8 bases and 10 bases, there was a span of 15 bases. CDR3 length: 12 amino acids. CDR3 region: CASALGGFEQFF. CDR3 nucleotide sequence: TGTGCCAGCGCCCTAGGGGGGTTCGAGCAGTTCTTC.

The V and J genes are TRBV28 and TRBJ2-4, with 9 bases matching TRBD2. Germline lookup yields CDR1 MDHEN and CDR2 SYDVKM. The ends lost 3 bases at V and 1 base at J; junction bases unmatched: 13. This CDR3 has 19 residues. CDR3 DNA sequence: TGTGCCAGCAGTTTTTTGGGGCTAGCGGGGAAGAGGGCCAAAAACATTCAGTACTTC. Translated, it gives CASSFLGLAGKRAKNIQYF.

This chain uses TRBV6-1 with TRBJ2-2; D is ambiguous. Germline assignment: CDR1 MNHNS and CDR2 SASEGT. This CDR3 is 14 amino acids long. Trimming shortened V by 5 bases and J by 0 bases, and 7 bases separated the two germline ends. The CDR3 is CASSQWTNTGELFF. CDR3 coding DNA: TGTGCCAGCAGTCAATGGACGAACACCGGGGAGCTGTTTTTT.

The rearrangement links TRBV12-3 or TRBV12-4 to TRBJ1-1; tentatively, D is TRBD1 (5 bases). The CDR3 is 14 residues long. Trimming pared 3 bases from V and 5 bases from J, leaving 13 bases between. The CDR3: CASSFLRGRTEAFF. CDR3 nucleotide sequence: TGTGCCAGCAGTTTCTTGCGGGGCCGAACTGAAGCTTTCTTT.

The V gene is TRBV5-5, the J gene TRBJ2-2; D gene unclear. This CDR3 region has 15 residues. The germline V and J ends were trimmed by 0 bases and 3 bases, with 9 bases remaining between them. Per germline, CDR1 SGHKS and CDR2 YYEKEE (reference sequence). CDR3 nucleotides: TGTGCCAGCAGCTTGGACTTGGGGTACACCGGGGAGCTGTTTTTT. Its protein product is CASSLDLGYTGELFF.

This clonotype was observed a few times. This sequence joins TRBV12-3 or TRBV12-4 and TRBJ1-1; a possible D gene is TRBD1 (6 bases). The CDR3 totals 16 residues. The V and J ends lost 5 bases and 1 base respectively, with 17 bases between them. CDR3 loop: CASSLQLRGGNTEAFF. CDR3 in DNA: TGTGCCAGCAGTCTCCAGCTCAGGGGTGGGAACACTGAAGCTTTCTTT.

As DNA, the CDR3 is TGTGCCAGTATCTCCTTGACAGATGCTAACTATGGCTACACCTTC. Residues: CASISLTDANYGYTF. The chain links TRBV19 to TRBJ1-2, with D perhaps matching TRBD1 (5 bases). Trimming left V 7 bases short and J 0 bases short, with 15 bases between. This CDR3 spans 15 amino acids. The V gene's germline CDR1 is LNHDA and CDR2 SQIVND (reference sequence).